The next 23 T cell receptor beta chains were all read from a single sample in a study of Graves' ophthalmopathy and Graves' hyperthyroidism. CDR3 regions of TCR beta were amplified from RNA transcripts. First-round RT-PCR with HTBI primers preceded a second-round multiplex PCR. TCRdb reprocessed the multiplex PCR reads with MiXCR, giving one entry per CDR3 protein. The table lists about 400,000 distinct CDR3 sequences, about 21% of them singletons. The sequenced sample consisted of peripheral blood. Receptors originate from a young woman with stable Graves' hyperthyroidism.

This clonotype was seen ten or more times. The V call is TRBV5-1, the J call TRBJ1-2; TRBD1 agrees at 9 bases. V dropped 4 bases and J dropped 3; count of bases not matched to a gene: 16. Germline lookup yields CDR1 SGHRS and CDR2 YFSETQ. The CDR3 has 18 amino acids. Here the CDR3 DNA reads TGCGCCAGCAGCCCCCGAGGAACGGACAGGGGAGGTGACTATGGCTACACCTTC. Protein: CASSPRGTDRGGDYGYTF.

At least ten counts were recorded for this clonotype. The chain links TRBV12-3 or TRBV12-4 to TRBJ2-4, with D unclear. This CDR3 region has 14 residues. V lost 3 bases, J lost 7 bases, and 13 bases lay in between. CDR3 region: CASSFRAPPNIQYF. CDR3 in DNA: TGTGCCAGCAGTTTCCGGGCTCCTCCCAACATTCAGTACTTC.

This clonotype was seen ten or more times. The chain carries TRBV2 and TRBJ1-5; D perhaps matches TRBD1 (6 bases). The germline V gene has CDR1 SNHLY and CDR2 FYNNEI. Trimming pared 2 bases from V and 4 bases from J, leaving 12 bases between. This CDR3 is built from 15 residues. The CDR3 region is CASSEWGGENQPQHF. DNA of the CDR3: TGTGCCAGCAGTGAATGGGGGGGCGAAAATCAGCCCCAGCATTTT. Full variable domain (rest looked up from reference TRBV2 and TRBJ1-5): EPEVTQTPSHQVTQMGQEVILRCVPISNHLYFYWYRQILGQKVEFLVSFYNNEISEKSEIFDDQFSVERPDGSNFTLKIRSTKLEDSAMYFCASSEWGGENQPQHFGDGTRLSIL.

This clonotype was seen at least ten times. This sequence joins TRBV6-1 and TRBJ2-7; tentatively, D is TRBD1 (6 bases). The CDR3 extends over 14 amino acids. Germline assignment: CDR1 MNHNS and CDR2 SASEGT. Trimming took off 4 bases at V and 3 bases at J, with 13 bases between the two ends. The CDR3 spells CASSANRDNYEQYF. The DNA of the CDR3 is TGTGCCAGCAGTGCCAACCGGGACAACTACGAGCAGTACTTC.

This chain uses TRBV3-1 with TRBJ2-2; 10 positions agree with TRBD2. V shed 11 bases and J 2 bases; nucleotides not matched to a gene: 5. The CDR3 runs 14 residues. Germline-derived CDR1 and CDR2 are LGHDT and YNNKEL (reference sequence). The CDR3 bases are TGTGCCGTCCGACTAGCGGGCAACACCGGGGAGCTGTTTTTT. As protein: CAVRLAGNTGELFF.

The CDR3 DNA reads TGCAGTGCTAGGAGGGGGACAGGGGATGTCGAGACCCAGTACTTC. Residues: CSARRGTGDVETQYF. The rearrangement uses TRBV20-1 and TRBJ2-5, with TRBD1 matching 10 bases. V trimming: 3 bases; J trimming: 5 bases; junction bases outside the gene matches: 9. This CDR3 region has 15 residues. Germline CDR1 is DFQATT and CDR2 is SNEGSKA (reference sequence).

This clonotype was recorded many times. V usage is TRBV20-1 and J usage is TRBJ1-6; D call uncertain. The germline gives CDR1 DFQATT, CDR2 SNEGSKA (reference sequence). Trimming took off 2 bases at V and 12 bases at J, with 5 bases between the two ends. The CDR3 totals 10 residues. CDR3: CSARPEPLHF. The CDR3 DNA sequence: TGCAGTGCTAGACCAGAACCCCTCCACTTT.

V and J are TRBV12-3 or TRBV12-4 and TRBJ2-6; 10 nucleotides match TRBD2. The CDR3 runs 16 residues. With V trimmed by 7 bases and J by 3 bases, 6 bases remained unmatched. This CDR3 is CASTRTSGSGANVLTF. The CDR3 nucleotides are TGTGCCAGCACCCGGACTAGCGGTAGTGGGGCCAACGTCCTGACTTTC.

This clonotype was seen at least ten times. The chain uses TRBV28 and TRBJ2-4; 10 bases are a match to TRBD2. Losses at the gene ends were 4 bases for V and 7 bases for J; bases not matched to a gene: 10. The CDR3 spans 16 residues. Looked up from germline, CDR1 is MDHEN and CDR2 is SYDVKM. The CDR3 region is CASSSTLSGRRNIQYF. The CDR3 DNA follows: TGTGCCAGCAGTTCAACCCTTAGCGGGAGGCGGAACATTCAGTACTTC.

This clonotype has a count of ten or more. The chain links TRBV28 to TRBJ2-7; 12 bases are shared with TRBD2. The trim removed 4 bases at V and 7 bases at J, leaving 11 bases unmatched. Germline V gives CDR1 MDHEN, CDR2 SYDVKM. CDR3 length: 16 amino acids. The CDR3 protein is CASSWDLAGGPKEQYF. The DNA of the CDR3 is TGTGCCAGCAGTTGGGATCTAGCGGGAGGGCCGAAAGAGCAGTACTTC.

The chain employs TRBV29-1 and TRBJ2-7; D remains unclear. Germline values: CDR1 SQVTM, CDR2 ANQGSEA. Trimming removed 4 bases at V and 4 bases at J, with 23 bases between. This CDR3 contains 16 residues. The CDR3 sequence: CSVVSPPRQAPYEQYF. CDR3 nucleotide sequence: TGCAGCGTTGTCTCCCCCCCCAGGCAGGCACCTTACGAGCAGTACTTC.

This clonotype has only a few counts. A much bigger clone sits one base away, suggesting this may be a read error. The genes are TRBV29-1 and TRBJ1-1; maybe TRBD1 (6 bases). Germline V gives CDR1 SQVTM, CDR2 ANQGSEA. The CDR3 sequence is 13 residues long. The CDR3 bases are TGCAGCGTTGGAGGGGGACCGAACACTGAAGCTTGCTTT. Translation: CSVGGGPNTEACF.

This clonotype showed up many times. This chain links TRBV5-1 with TRBJ1-2; D is unresolved. V was clipped by 0 bases and J by 4 bases, with 16 bases between them. Germline V gene data show CDR1 as SGHRS and CDR2 as YFSETQ. The length of the CDR3 is 16 residues. The CDR3 nucleotides read TGCGCCAGCAGCTTGGGCCCCGACACGGCAACCTATGGCTACACCTTC. It is translated as CASSLGPDTATYGYTF.

This clonotype appeared many times. V gene TRBV19 combines with J gene TRBJ1-5; no firm D call. In germline, CDR1 is LNHDA, CDR2 SQIVND (reference sequence). The ends were cut back, 10 bases at V and 7 bases at J, with 14 bases in the middle. CDR3 size: 12 residues. The CDR3 loop is CATKVGGQPQHF. The DNA for the CDR3 is TGTGCCACTAAGGTGGGCGGACAGCCCCAGCATTTT.

This clonotype was counted ten times or more. The chain uses TRBV5-8 and TRBJ1-1; weak D call: TRBD1 (5 bases). The germline V and J ends were trimmed by 2 bases and 1 base, with 15 bases remaining between them. Germline CDR1 SGHTS, CDR2 YDEGEE. The CDR3 length is 16 residues. The chain's CDR3 is CASSFGRAGWNTEAFF. In DNA, the CDR3 is TGTGCCAGCAGCTTCGGAAGGGCAGGGTGGAACACTGAAGCTTTCTTT.

At least ten counts were recorded for this clonotype. The chain has TRBV15 and TRBJ2-4; TRBD2 agrees at 11 bases. The CDR3 sequence is 16 residues long. V shed 1 base and J 8 bases; nucleotides not matched to a gene: 7. Germline CDR1 reads LNHNV; CDR2 reads YYDKDF (reference sequence). The CDR3 coding sequence is TGTGCCACCAGCAGAGGGCTAGCGGGAGGCCCTGACATTCAGTACTTC. Residues: CATSRGLAGGPDIQYF. Full variable domain (outside the CDR3, taken from reference TRBV15 and TRBJ2-4): DAMVIQNPRYQVTQFGKPVTLSCSQTLNHNVMYWYQQKSSQAPKLLFHYYDKDFNNEADTPDNFQSRRPNTSFCFLDIRSPGLGDTAMYLCATSRGLAGGPDIQYFGAGTRLSVL.

This clonotype was recorded at least ten times. The V gene is TRBV5-1, the J gene TRBJ2-5, with 12 bases matching TRBD2. V lost 5 bases and J lost 4; bases outside the gene matches: 9. The CDR3 extends over 16 amino acids. Germline loops: CDR1 SGHRS, CDR2 YFSETQ. The CDR3 DNA is TGCGCCAGCAGACTAGCGGGAGGAAAGAGCGGAGAGACCCAGTACTTC. It codes for CASRLAGGKSGETQYF. Full variable domain (outside the CDR3, taken from reference TRBV5-1 and TRBJ2-5): KAGVTQTPRYLIKTRGQQVTLSCSPISGHRSVSWYQQTPGQGLQFLFEYFSETQRNKGNFPGRFSGRQFSNSRSEMNVSTLELGDSALYLCASRLAGGKSGETQYFGPGTRLLVL.

V usage is TRBV7-9 and J usage is TRBJ1-2, with D unclear. V lost 5 bases to trimming and J lost 6 bases, with 16 bases between them. The germline CDR1 and CDR2 sequences are SEHNR and FQNEAQ (reference sequence). The CDR3 runs to 14 residues. The CDR3 DNA reads TGTGCCAGCAGCGAAGCCCCCATAGGCGATGGCTACACCTTC. It codes for CASSEAPIGDGYTF.

This clonotype occurred many times. The chain combines TRBV28 with TRBJ2-7, with D perhaps assigned TRBD1 or TRBD2 (5 bases each). This CDR3 contains 14 residues. Germline CDR1 reads MDHEN; CDR2 reads SYDVKM. Deletions cut 5 bases from V and 9 bases from J, with 20 bases between. CDR3 coding DNA: TGTGCCAGCAGTCCCGGGACCTTAACCTTGGGGCAGTACTTC. It specifies CASSPGTLTLGQYF.

The rearrangement joins TRBV12-3 or TRBV12-4 to TRBJ2-2; weak D call: TRBD2 (5 bases). V lost 3 bases, J lost 5 bases, and 10 bases lay in between. This CDR3 comprises 14 residues. CDR3 nucleotide sequence: TGTGCCAGCAGTTTGCGGGCAGCGACCGGGGAGCTGTTTTTT. Translated, it gives CASSLRAATGELFF.

The chain employs TRBV28 and TRBJ1-6, with D unclear. The CDR3 loop spans 14 amino acids. The germline V gene encodes CDR1 MDHEN and CDR2 SYDVKM. The ends were cut back, 2 bases at V and 10 bases at J, with 12 bases in the middle. CDR3 DNA: TGTGCCAGCAGTTTAGGTATCCGCCGATCACCCCTCCACTTT. Encoded protein: CASSLGIRRSPLHF. The variable domain in full, completed from reference TRBV28 and TRBJ1-6, reads DVKVTQSSRYLVKRTGEKVFLECVQDMDHENMFWYRQDPGLGLRLIYFSYDVKMKEKGDIPEGYSVSREKKERFSLILESASTNQTSMYLCASSLGIRRSPLHFGNGTRLTVT.

There are many counts of this clonotype. The rearrangement links TRBV6-1 to TRBJ1-2; D possibly corresponds to TRBD1 (6 bases). The V gene lost 4 bases and the J gene lost 3 bases, with 6 bases spanning the gap. The CDR3 is 12 amino acids. Germline lookup yields CDR1 MNHNS and CDR2 SASEGT. CDR3 nucleotide sequence: TGTGCCAGCAGTGGGGGGCACTATGGCTACACCTTC. It codes for CASSGGHYGYTF.

Ten or more counts support this clonotype. The chain combines TRBV28 with TRBJ1-5; perhaps TRBD1 as D (6 bases). V was pared by 1 base and J by 0 bases, with 10 bases between. Germline V lookup: CDR1 MDHEN, CDR2 SYDVKM. CDR3 length equals 16 residues. CDR3 sequence reads: CASSLSAGVSNQPQHF. The CDR3 bases are TGTGCCAGCAGTTTATCTGCAGGGGTTAGCAATCAGCCCCAGCATTTT.